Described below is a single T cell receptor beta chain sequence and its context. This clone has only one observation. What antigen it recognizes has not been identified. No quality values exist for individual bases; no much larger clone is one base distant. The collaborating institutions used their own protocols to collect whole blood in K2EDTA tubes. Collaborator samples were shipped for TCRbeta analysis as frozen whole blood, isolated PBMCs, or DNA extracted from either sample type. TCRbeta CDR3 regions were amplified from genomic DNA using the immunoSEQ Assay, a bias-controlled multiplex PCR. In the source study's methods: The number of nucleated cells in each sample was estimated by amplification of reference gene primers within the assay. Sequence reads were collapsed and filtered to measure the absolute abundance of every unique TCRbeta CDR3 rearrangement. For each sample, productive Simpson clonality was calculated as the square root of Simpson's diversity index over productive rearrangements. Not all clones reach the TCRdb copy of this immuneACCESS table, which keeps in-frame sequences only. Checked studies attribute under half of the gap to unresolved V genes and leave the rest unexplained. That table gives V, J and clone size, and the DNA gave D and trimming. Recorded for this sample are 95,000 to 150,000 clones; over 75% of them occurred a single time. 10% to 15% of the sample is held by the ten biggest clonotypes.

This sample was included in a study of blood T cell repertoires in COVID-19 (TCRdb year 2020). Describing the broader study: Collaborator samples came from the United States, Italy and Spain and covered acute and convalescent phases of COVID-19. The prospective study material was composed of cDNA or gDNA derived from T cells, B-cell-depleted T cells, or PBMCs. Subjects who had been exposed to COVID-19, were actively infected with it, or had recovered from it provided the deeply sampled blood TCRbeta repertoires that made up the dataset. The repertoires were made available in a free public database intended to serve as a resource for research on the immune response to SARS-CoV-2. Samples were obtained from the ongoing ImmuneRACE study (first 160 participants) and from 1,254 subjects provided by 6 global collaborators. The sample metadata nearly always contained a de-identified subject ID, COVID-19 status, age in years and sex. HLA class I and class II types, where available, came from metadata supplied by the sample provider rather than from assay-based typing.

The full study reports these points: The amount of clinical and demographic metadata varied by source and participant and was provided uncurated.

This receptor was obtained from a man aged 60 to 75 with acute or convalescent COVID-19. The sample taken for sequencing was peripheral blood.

The CDR3 amino acid sequence is: CASSPNGQVSDEQYF. In nucleotide form, the sequence is TGTGCCAGCTCACCAAACGGACAGGTATCGGACGAGCAGTACTTC. This sequence uses TRBV18 and TRBJ2-7, and 7 bases in between align with TRBD1. From a lookup of the germline V gene, CDR1 and CDR2 are KGHSH and LQKENI. Compared with germline, V lacks 2 bases and J lacks 5 bases; bases without a gene match: 9. Spanning cysteine to phenylalanine, the CDR3 consists of 15 amino acids. The sequence is cut down to CDR3 DNA, 45 bases in frame from base 1. Here the CDR3 is joined to the reference TRBV18 and TRBJ2-7 genes, and the full variable domain is: NAGVMQNPRHLVRRRGQEARLRCSPMKGHSHVYWYRQLPEEGLKFMVYLQKENIIDESGMPKERFSAEFPKEGPSILRIQQVVRGDSAAYFCASSPNGQVSDEQYFGPGTRLTVT.